The clone carrying this T cell receptor (beta chain) has at least ten counts. This specimen belongs to a study of molecular identifiers for immune sequencing clone quantification. Generation of bulk TCR libraries relied on previously described methods and listed TCR primers. MiXCR, applied by TCRdb to the PCR reads, yields one record per CDR3 protein. The sample lists around 480,000 distinct CDR3 sequences, about 21% occurring once. With V trimmed by 5 bases and J by 6 bases, 5 bases remained unmatched. The CDR3 consists of 13 residues. CDR1 and CDR2 (germline): SNHLY, FYNNEI. The sequenced material came from naive CD8+ T cells from blood, with Jurkat cell RNA spiked in. Specified subset: FACS-sorted CD8+CD4-CCR7+CD45RA+ naive T cells. The V call is TRBV2, the J call TRBJ2-7; 9 bases line up with TRBD1. This sequence was found in a human donor in good health. Some libraries in this study had Jurkat cell RNA spiked in. The CDR3, as DNA: TGTGCCAGCAGTCCCGGGACAGGGACCGAGCAGTACTTC. This translates into CASSPGTGTEQYF. The entire variable domain, with the rest obtained from reference TRBV2 and TRBJ2-7, is as follows: EPEVTQTPSHQVTQMGQEVILRCVPISNHLYFYWYRQILGQKVEFLVSFYNNEISEKSEIFDDQFSVERPDGSNFTLKIRSTKLEDSAMYFCASSPGTGTEQYFGPGTRLTVT.